The clone carrying this T cell receptor beta chain came up once. This sample was included in a study of cytomegalovirus exposure and HLA in healthy donors. After removal of 7 bases from V and 5 bases from J, the junction contained 2 bases not matched to a gene. This CDR3 has 13 amino acids. Germline CDR1 SGHRS, CDR2 YFSETQ. The PCR employed 60 Vbeta primers together with 13 Jbeta primers. Assay used: immunoSEQ multiplex PCR; TCRdb lists only in-frame clones, some missing. The sample consists of about 77,000 clones, around 82% of them appearing once. The specimen was PBMCs. The clonotype comes from a middle-aged man in good health and CMV-seronegative. The chain links TRBV5-1 to TRBJ2-2; 10 nucleotides align to TRBD1. In DNA, the CDR3 is TGCGCCAGCCGGACAGGGGGAACCGGGGAGCTGTTTTTT. This gives the protein CASRTGGTGELFF.